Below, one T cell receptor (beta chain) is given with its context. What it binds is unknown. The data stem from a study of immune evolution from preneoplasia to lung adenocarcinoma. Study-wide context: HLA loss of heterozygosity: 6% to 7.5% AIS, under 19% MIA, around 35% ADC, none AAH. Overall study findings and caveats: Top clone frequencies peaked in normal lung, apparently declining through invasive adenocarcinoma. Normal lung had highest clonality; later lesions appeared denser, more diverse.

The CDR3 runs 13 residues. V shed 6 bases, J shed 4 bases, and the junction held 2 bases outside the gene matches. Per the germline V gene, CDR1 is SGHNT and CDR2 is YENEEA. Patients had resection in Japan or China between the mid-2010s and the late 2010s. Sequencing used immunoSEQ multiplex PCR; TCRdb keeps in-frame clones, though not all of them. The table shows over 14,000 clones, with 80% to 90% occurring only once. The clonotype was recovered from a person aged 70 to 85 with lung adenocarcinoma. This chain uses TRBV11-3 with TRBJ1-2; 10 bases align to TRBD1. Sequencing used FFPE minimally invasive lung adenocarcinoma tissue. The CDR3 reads CASRRTGGYGYTF. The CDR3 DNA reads TGTGCCAGCAGGCGGACAGGGGGCTATGGCTACACCTTC.